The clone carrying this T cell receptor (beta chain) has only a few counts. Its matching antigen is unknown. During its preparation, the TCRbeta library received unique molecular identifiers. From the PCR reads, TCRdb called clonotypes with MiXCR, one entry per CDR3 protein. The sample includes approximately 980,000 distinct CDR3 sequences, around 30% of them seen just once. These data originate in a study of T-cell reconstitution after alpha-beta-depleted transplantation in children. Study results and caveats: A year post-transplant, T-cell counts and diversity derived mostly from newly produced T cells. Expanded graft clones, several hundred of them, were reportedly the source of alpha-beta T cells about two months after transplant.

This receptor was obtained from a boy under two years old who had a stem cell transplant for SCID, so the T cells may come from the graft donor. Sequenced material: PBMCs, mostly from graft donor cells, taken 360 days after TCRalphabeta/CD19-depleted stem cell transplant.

The CDR3 here is CASSLNLRTGNEQYF. The CDR3 region has the DNA TGCGCCAGCAGCTTGAACCTCAGGACGGGCAACGAGCAGTACTTC. This sequence joins TRBV5-1 and TRBJ2-7; D not resolved. The CDR3 sequence is 15 residues long. V gave up 1 base and J gave up 5 bases, with 16 bases separating them. Looked up from germline, CDR1 is SGHRS and CDR2 is YFSETQ.